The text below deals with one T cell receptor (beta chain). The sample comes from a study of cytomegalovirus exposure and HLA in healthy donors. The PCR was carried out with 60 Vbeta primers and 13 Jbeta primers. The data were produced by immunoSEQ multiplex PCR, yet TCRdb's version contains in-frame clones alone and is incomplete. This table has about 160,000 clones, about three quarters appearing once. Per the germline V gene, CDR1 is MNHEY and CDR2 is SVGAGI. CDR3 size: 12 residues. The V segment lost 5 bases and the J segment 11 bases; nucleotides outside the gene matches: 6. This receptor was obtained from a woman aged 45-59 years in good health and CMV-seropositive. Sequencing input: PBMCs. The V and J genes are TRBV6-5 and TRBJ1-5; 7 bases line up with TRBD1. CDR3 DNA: TGTGCCAGCAGTCCCCCCGGACAGGCCCAGCATTTT. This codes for CASSPPGQAQHF.